The entry that follows covers one T cell receptor beta chain sequence. In the original workflow: For nucleated cells, counts were estimated from reference gene primer amplification. Using immunoSEQ multiplex PCR, the repertoire was profiled, and TCRdb retains in-frame clones only, with some absent. Clone size and V and J calls were adopted from that table, with D and trimming inferred from the DNA. The sample shows about 140,000 clones, around four fifths of them seen only once. This CDR3 is built from 19 residues. Germline V gene lookup returns CDR1 WNHNN and CDR2 SYGVQD (reference sequence). The trim removed 11 bases at V and 1 base at J, leaving 17 bases unmatched. The data belong to a study of blood T cell repertoires in COVID-19. Overall study context: COVID-19 samples from acute and convalescent phases originated in the United States, Italy and Spain. T cells, B-cell-depleted T cells, or PBMCs provided the cDNA or gDNA that served as material.

The source of this sequence is a human donor in a cohort sampled during active COVID-19. This chain connects TRBV10-1 to TRBJ2-2; 12 bases agree with TRBD2. Sequencing was carried out using peripheral blood. CDR3 loop: CAVPTLLWTSGMNTGELFF. CDR3 nucleotide sequence: TGCGCCGTCCCCACCCTTCTCTGGACTAGCGGGATGAACACCGGGGAGCTGTTTTTT.